Shown below are 3 T cell receptor beta chains from a single sample sequenced in a study of beta chain features in type 1 diabetes. Since all of the isolated RNA was reverse transcribed, expressed TCRB transcripts were what got sequenced. Produced via immunoSEQ multiplex PCR; TCRdb's table is partial and in-frame only. The sample yields about 230,000 clones, about 9.3% seen once. Sequenced sample: naive CD4+ T cells from blood. The source of these receptors is a woman aged 18-29 years in good health.

This clone was recorded a few times. The chain couples TRBV5-1 to TRBJ2-7; TRBD1 agrees at 9 bases. V was clipped by 4 bases and J by 0 bases; unmatched bases: 2. Per the germline V gene, CDR1 is SGHRS and CDR2 is YFSETQ. CDR3 length equals 14 residues. Here the CDR3 DNA reads TGCGCCAGCAGCGGGACAGGGAGCTCCTACGAGCAGTACTTC. It translates to CASSGTGSSYEQYF.

In its sample, this clone was seen many times. Other DNA variants within this sample encode the same CDR3. The rearrangement links TRBV5-4 to TRBJ2-3, with D possibly TRBD2 on 6 matching bases. The CDR3 runs 15 residues. CDR1 and CDR2 (germline): SGHNT, YYREEE (reference sequence). Trimming took off 0 bases at V and 2 bases at J, with 10 bases between the two ends. This CDR3 reads CASSLGGDLTDTQYF. The CDR3 bases are TGTGCCAGCAGCTTGGGCGGGGATCTCACAGATACGCAGTATTTT.

This clone was seen a handful of times. The rearrangement joins TRBV18 to TRBJ1-1; D gene uncertain. CDR3 length: 15 amino acids. Germline V gene lookup returns CDR1 KGHSH and CDR2 LQKENI. The V gene lost 3 bases and the J gene lost 0 bases, with 11 bases spanning the gap. CDR3 coding DNA: TGTGCCAGCTCACCCTCGATCAGATTGAACACTGAAGCTTTCTTT. This translates into CASSPSIRLNTEAFF.